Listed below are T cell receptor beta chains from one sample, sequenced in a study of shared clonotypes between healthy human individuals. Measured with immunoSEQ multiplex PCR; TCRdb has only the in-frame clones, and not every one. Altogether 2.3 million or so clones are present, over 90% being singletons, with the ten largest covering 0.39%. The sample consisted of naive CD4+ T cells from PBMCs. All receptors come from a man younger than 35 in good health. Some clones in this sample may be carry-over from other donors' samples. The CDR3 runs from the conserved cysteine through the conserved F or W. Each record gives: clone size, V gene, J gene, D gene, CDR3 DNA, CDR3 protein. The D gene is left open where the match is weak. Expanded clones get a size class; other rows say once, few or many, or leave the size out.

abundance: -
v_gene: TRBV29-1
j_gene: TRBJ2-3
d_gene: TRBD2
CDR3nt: TGCAGCGTTGGTGGACTAGTAGTAGATACGCAGTATTTT
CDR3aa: CSVGGLVVDTQYF

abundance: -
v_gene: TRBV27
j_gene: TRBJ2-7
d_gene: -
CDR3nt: TGTGCCAGCAGTTTAGCGGGAACTGGCTTGCAGTACTTC
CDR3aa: CASSLAGTGLQYF

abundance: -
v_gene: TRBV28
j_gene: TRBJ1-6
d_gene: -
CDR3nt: TGTGCCAGCAGAAAGTGGGACTCGGCCCTCCACTTT
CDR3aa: CASRKWDSALHF

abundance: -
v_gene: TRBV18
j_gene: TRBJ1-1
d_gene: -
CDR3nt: TGTGCCAGCTCACCAGGGATGGGGAACACTGAAGCTTTCTTT
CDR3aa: CASSPGMGNTEAFF

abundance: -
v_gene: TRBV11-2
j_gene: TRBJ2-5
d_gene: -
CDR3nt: TGTGCCAGCAGCCCGGGACCGAACCAAGAGACCCAGTACTTC
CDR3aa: CASSPGPNQETQYF

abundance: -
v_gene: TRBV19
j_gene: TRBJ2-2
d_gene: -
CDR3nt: TGTGCCAGTCTACCGACTAGAAGGCAGGGGTACACCGGGGAGCTGTTTTTT
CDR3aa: CASLPTRRQGYTGELFF

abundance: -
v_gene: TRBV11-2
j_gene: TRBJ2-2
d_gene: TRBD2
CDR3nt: TGTGCCAGCAGCAAAAGGGAGGGCACCGGGGAGCTGTTTTTT
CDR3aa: CASSKREGTGELFF

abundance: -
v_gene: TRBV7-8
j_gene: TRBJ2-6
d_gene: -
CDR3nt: TGTGCCAGCAGCTTTCGGGTAGGGGTTACCGGGGCCAACGTCCTGACTTTC
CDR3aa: CASSFRVGVTGANVLTF

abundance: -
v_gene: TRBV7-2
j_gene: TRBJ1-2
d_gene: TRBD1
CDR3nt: TGTGCCAGCAGCTACAGGGGGCACTATGGCTACACCTTC
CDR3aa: CASSYRGHYGYTF

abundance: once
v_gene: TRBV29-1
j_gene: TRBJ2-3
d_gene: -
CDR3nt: TGCAGCGTTGTCTGGTGGGGGTCCACAGATACGCAGTATTTT
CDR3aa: CSVVWWGSTDTQYF

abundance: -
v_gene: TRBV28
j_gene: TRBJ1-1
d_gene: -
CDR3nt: TGTGCCAGCAGGCGGGGGGCTTTGAACACTGAAGCTTTCTTT
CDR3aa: CASRRGALNTEAFF

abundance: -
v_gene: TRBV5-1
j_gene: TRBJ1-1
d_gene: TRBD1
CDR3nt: TGCGCCAGCAGCTTGGGCCCACAGGGGGCGAACACTGAAGCTTTCTTT
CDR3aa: CASSLGPQGANTEAFF

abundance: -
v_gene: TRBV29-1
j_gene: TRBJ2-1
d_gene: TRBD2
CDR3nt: TGCAGCGTTGAGGGGACTAGCGGTTACAATGAGCAGTTCTTC
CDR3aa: CSVEGTSGYNEQFF

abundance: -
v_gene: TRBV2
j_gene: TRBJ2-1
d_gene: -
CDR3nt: TGTGCCAGCAGTCCGGATTACAATGAGCAGTTCTTC
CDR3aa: CASSPDYNEQFF

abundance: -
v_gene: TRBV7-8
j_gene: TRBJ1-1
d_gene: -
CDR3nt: TGTGCCAGCAGCTTGGGAAATAGTAACACTGAAGCTTTCTTT
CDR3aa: CASSLGNSNTEAFF

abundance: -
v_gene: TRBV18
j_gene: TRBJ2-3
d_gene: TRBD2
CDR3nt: TGTGCCAGCTCACCATGGGGGCTAGCGGGACCAGATACGCAGTATTTT
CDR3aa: CASSPWGLAGPDTQYF

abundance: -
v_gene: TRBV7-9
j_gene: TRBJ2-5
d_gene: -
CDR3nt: TGTGCCAGCAGCCCGGTGGGACGGCAAGAGACCCAGTACTTC
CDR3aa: CASSPVGRQETQYF

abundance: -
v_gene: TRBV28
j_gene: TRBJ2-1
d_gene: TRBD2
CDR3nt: TGTGCCAGCAGTTTAAATGGAGCGGGAGAATACAATGAGCAGTTCTTC
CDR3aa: CASSLNGAGEYNEQFF

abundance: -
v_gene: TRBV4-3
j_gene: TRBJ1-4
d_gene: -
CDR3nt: TGCGCCAGCAGCCAAGGAGGAGGTCGCGAACTGTTTTTT
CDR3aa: CASSQGGGRELFF

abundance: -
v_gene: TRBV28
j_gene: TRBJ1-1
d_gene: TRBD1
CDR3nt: TGTGCCAGCAGTGGCGGGACAGGGGACACTGAAGCTTTCTTT
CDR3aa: CASSGGTGDTEAFF

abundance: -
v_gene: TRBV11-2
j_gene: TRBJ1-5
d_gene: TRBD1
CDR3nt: TGTGCCAGCAGCTTATCAGGGGGGGGTAATCAGCCCCAGCATTTT
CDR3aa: CASSLSGGGNQPQHF

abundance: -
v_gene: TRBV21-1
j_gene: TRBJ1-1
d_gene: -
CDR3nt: TGTGCCAGCAAAAAAAGGCCAGTGAACACTGAAGCTTTCTTT
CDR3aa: CASKKRPVNTEAFF

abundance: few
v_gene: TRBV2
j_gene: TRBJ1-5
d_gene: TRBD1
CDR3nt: TGTGCCAGCCTCGAGGGACAGGGCAATCAGCCCCAGCATTTT
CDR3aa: CASLEGQGNQPQHF

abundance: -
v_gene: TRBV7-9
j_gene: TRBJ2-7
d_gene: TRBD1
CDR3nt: TGTGCCAGCAGCCCTACCGGGACAGCAAACTACGAGCAGTACTTC
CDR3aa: CASSPTGTANYEQYF